This T cell receptor beta chain was sequenced in a study of T-cell memory formation after mild COVID-19. Constant-segment primers were used for 5'RACE, and the resulting TCR alpha and TCR beta cDNA libraries carried sample barcodes and UMIs. TCRdb independently ran MiXCR on the 5' RACE reads; one entry per CDR3 protein. The table lists 200,000 or so distinct CDR3 sequences, approximately 20% of them singletons, with about 2.4% in the top ten. The table lists this clonotype with a few counts. The sample taken for sequencing was PBMCs or a T cell subset sorted from them (not recorded which). The clonotype comes from an adult woman who had mild COVID-19 (a few samples of this study predate the infection). Cell type and time point are not known.

CDR3 in amino acids: CASSLEGGGVYNEQFF. Here the CDR3 DNA reads TGTGCCAGCAGCTTAGAGGGCGGAGGGGTCTACAATGAGCAGTTCTTC. V gene TRBV7-8 combines with J gene TRBJ2-1; perhaps TRBD2 as D (6 bases). Germline V lookup: CDR1 SGHVS, CDR2 FQNEAQ. CDR3 length: 16 residues. V was trimmed by 1 base and J by 3 bases, leaving 13 bases between them.